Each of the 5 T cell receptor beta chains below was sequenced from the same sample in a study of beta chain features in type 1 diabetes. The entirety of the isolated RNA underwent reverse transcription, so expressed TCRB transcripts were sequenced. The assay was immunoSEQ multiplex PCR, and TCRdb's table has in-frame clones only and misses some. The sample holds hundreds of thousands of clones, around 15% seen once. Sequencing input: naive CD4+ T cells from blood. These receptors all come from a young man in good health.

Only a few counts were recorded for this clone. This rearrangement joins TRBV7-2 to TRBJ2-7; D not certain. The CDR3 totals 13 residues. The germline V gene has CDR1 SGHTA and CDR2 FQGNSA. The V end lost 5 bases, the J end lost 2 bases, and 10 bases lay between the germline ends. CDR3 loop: CASSPRAAYEQYF. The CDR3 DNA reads TGTGCCAGCAGCCCCCGGGCTGCCTACGAGCAGTACTTC.

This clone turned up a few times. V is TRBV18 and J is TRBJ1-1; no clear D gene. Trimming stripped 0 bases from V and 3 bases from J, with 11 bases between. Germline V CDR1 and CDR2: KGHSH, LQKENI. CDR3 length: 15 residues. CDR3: CASSPPGRRYTEAFF. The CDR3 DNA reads TGTGCCAGCTCACCACCAGGGAGGAGATACACTGAAGCTTTCTTT.

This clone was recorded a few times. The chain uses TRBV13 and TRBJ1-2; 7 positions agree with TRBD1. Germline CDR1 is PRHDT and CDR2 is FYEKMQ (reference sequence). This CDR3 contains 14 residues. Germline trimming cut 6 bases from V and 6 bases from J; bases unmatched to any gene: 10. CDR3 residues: CASRLSKGANGYTF. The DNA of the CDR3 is TGTGCCAGCAGGCTAAGCAAGGGGGCTAATGGCTACACCTTC.

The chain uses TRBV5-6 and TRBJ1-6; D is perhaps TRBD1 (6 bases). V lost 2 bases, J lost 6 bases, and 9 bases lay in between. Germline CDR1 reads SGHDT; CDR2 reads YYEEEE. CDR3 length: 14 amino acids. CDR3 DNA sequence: TGTGCCAGCAGCTTCTCCAGGGGTAATTCACCCCTCCACTTT. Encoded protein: CASSFSRGNSPLHF. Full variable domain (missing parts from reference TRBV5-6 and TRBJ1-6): DAGVTQSPTHLIKTRGQQVTLRCSPKSGHDTVSWYQQALGQGPQFIFQYYEEEERQRGNFPDRFSGHQFPNYSSELNVNALLLGDSALYLCASSFSRGNSPLHFGNGTRLTVT.

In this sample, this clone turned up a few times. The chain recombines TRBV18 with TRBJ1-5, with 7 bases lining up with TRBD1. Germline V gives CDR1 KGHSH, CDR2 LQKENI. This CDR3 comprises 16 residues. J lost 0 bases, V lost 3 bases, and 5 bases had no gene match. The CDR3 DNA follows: TGTGCCAGCTCACCTCAGACAGGGAATAGCAATCAGCCCCAGCATTTT. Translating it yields CASSPQTGNSNQPQHF.